Presented here are 27 T cell receptor beta chains from one specimen sequenced in a study of CD8 T cells in ankylosing spondylitis. MiXCR, run by TCRdb on the 5' RACE reads, gives a single entry per CDR3 protein. The sample holds under 450,000 distinct CDR3 sequences; about 20% are singletons and the top ten take over 10%. Sequenced input: blood, either unsorted or a sorted T cell fraction (not recorded which). These receptors all come from a male donor with ankylosing spondylitis or in good health (not recorded which).

This clonotype was counted only a few times. The chain is built from TRBV6-2 or TRBV6-3 and TRBJ2-7; either TRBD1 or TRBD2 may supply D (6 bases each). The CDR3 extends over 14 amino acids. Deletions cut 2 bases from V and 0 bases from J, with 8 bases between. From germline, CDR1 is MNHEY and CDR2 SVGEGT. The CDR3 protein is CASSYEGGSYEQYF. The CDR3 DNA is TGTGCCAGCAGTTACGAGGGGGGCTCCTACGAGCAGTACTTC.

The chain combines TRBV9 with TRBJ2-7, with D hard to call. This CDR3 has 15 residues. Germline V gene sequence: CDR1 SGDLS, CDR2 YYNGEE. Trimming took off 4 bases at V and 2 bases at J, with 16 bases between the two ends. The CDR3 here is CASSPRGGVAYEQYF. The CDR3 nucleotides read TGTGCCAGCAGCCCCCGAGGTGGTGTGGCCTACGAGCAGTACTTC.

This clonotype has a handful of counts. The chain employs TRBV5-6 and TRBJ2-1; possible D gene TRBD1, 6 bases. Trimming removed 1 base from V and 0 bases from J, with 14 bases in between. Per the germline V gene, CDR1 is SGHDT and CDR2 is YYEEEE. This CDR3 has 17 residues. The CDR3 reads CASSLWATGYSYNEQFF. CDR3 coding DNA: TGTGCCAGCAGCTTGTGGGCCACAGGGTACTCCTACAATGAGCAGTTCTTC.

The rearrangement links TRBV19 to TRBJ2-7; maybe TRBD1 (6 bases). V shed 3 bases and J shed 7 bases, with 13 bases lying between them. Germline V CDR1 and CDR2: LNHDA, SQIVND (reference sequence). The CDR3 covers 13 residues. CDR3 coding DNA: TGTGCCAGTAGTATGGGGACAATTAATGAGCAGTACTTC. This gives the protein CASSMGTINEQYF.

The rearrangement joins TRBV20-1 to TRBJ1-4; 12 bases are a match to TRBD1. The CDR3 contains 17 residues. Germline V gives CDR1 DFQATT, CDR2 SNEGSKA (reference sequence). Trimming removed 3 bases from V and 6 bases from J; junction bases left unmatched: 11. The CDR3 DNA sequence: TGCAGTGCTAGTGATACCGGGACAGGGGGCGCGTATGAAAAACTGTTTTTT. Translation gives CSASDTGTGGAYEKLFF.

This clonotype was observed a handful of times. CDR3: CASSEDGSVNTEAFF. As DNA, the CDR3 is TGTGCCAGCAGTGAAGATGGGAGCGTGAACACTGAAGCTTTCTTT. This chain connects TRBV2 to TRBJ1-1; D remains unclear. V was shortened by 1 base and J by 0 bases, with 9 bases between the two germline ends. The CDR3 is 15 residues long. Germline lookup yields CDR1 SNHLY and CDR2 FYNNEI.

In this sample, this clonotype turned up a few times. V usage is TRBV27 and J usage is TRBJ2-1; tentative D call: TRBD2 (6 bases). Trimming took 7 bases from V and 3 from J, leaving 13 bases between them. Germline CDR1 MNHEY, CDR2 SMNVEV (reference sequence). CDR3 length equals 14 residues. In nucleotides, the CDR3 is TGTGCCAGCATTGCTGGGAGGAGCTACAATGAGCAGTTCTTC. This sequence encodes CASIAGRSYNEQFF.

The chain's CDR3 is CSAPSDRALNEQYF. CDR3 in DNA: TGCAGTGCTCCTTCGGACAGGGCGCTGAACGAGCAGTACTTC. The rearrangement links TRBV20-1 to TRBJ2-7; 8 nucleotides match TRBD1. Germline-derived CDR1 and CDR2 are DFQATT and SNEGSKA (reference sequence). V lost 5 bases, J lost 5 bases, and 11 bases stayed unmatched. The CDR3 loop spans 14 amino acids.

This clonotype has more than one count but fewer than ten. The chain has TRBV12-3 or TRBV12-4 and TRBJ2-1; D is possibly TRBD1 (5 bases). Trimming left V 5 bases short and J 7 bases short, with 21 bases between. CDR3 length equals 16 residues. The CDR3 region is CASSDLRASGWNEQFF. The DNA for the CDR3 is TGTGCCAGCAGTGACCTCAGGGCATCGGGTTGGAATGAGCAGTTCTTC.

This rearrangement joins TRBV28 to TRBJ2-5, with D maybe TRBD1 (5 bases). Trimming stripped 5 bases from V and 0 bases from J, with 10 bases between. This CDR3 region has 14 residues. Germline V lookup: CDR1 MDHEN, CDR2 SYDVKM. In DNA form, the CDR3 reads TGTGCCAGCAGTCCGGACACGAACCAAGAGACCCAGTACTTC. Residues: CASSPDTNQETQYF.

The CDR3 loop is CASSLREGNTGELFF. The CDR3 bases are TGTGCCAGCAGCTTACGTGAGGGGAACACCGGGGAGCTGTTTTTT. The rearrangement uses TRBV7-9 and TRBJ2-2; D is possibly TRBD2 (5 bases). Germline assignment: CDR1 SEHNR and CDR2 FQNEAQ (reference sequence). The CDR3 sequence is 15 residues long. Trimming shortened V by 2 bases and J by 1 base, and 8 bases separated the two germline ends.

The chain uses TRBV12-3 or TRBV12-4 and TRBJ1-1, with TRBD1 matching 9 bases. V shed 6 bases, J shed 5 bases, and the junction held 7 bases outside the gene matches. The CDR3 runs 14 residues. This CDR3 is CASSPGTGSTEAFF. In nucleotides, the CDR3 is TGTGCCAGCAGCCCCGGGACAGGGTCTACTGAAGCTTTCTTT.

This clonotype has just a few counts. This chain connects TRBV7-8 to TRBJ2-6; D unresolved. V dropped 3 bases and J dropped 12 bases, with 6 bases sitting between them. The CDR3 runs to 11 residues. Looked up from germline, CDR1 is SGHVS and CDR2 is FQNEAQ. CDR3 sequence reads: CASSFGGVLTF. Here the CDR3 DNA reads TGTGCCAGCAGCTTTGGTGGCGTCCTGACTTTC.

The chain links TRBV7-9 to TRBJ1-2; D perhaps matches TRBD1 (5 bases). The CDR3 sequence is 14 residues long. V was pared by 0 bases and J by 6 bases, with 11 bases between. Looked up from germline, CDR1 is SEHNR and CDR2 is FQNEAQ (reference sequence). The CDR3 protein is CASSLAAGDDGYTF. The CDR3 DNA is TGTGCCAGCAGCTTAGCGGCGGGGGATGATGGCTACACCTTC.

In its sample, this clonotype was seen a few times. The chain combines TRBV4-1 with TRBJ2-7, with TRBD2 matching over 8 bases. The ends lost 0 bases at V and 5 bases at J; junction bases unmatched: 6. CDR1 and CDR2 from the germline V gene are MGHRA and YSYEKL. This CDR3 comprises 15 residues. The chain's CDR3 is CASSQDPGGLNEQYF. The CDR3 DNA reads TGCGCCAGCAGCCAAGATCCGGGAGGGTTGAACGAGCAGTACTTC.

V and J are TRBV7-9 and TRBJ2-5; D gene unclear. The V end was cut by 0 bases, the J end by 5 bases, with 13 bases between. CDR1 SEHNR and CDR2 FQNEAQ come from the germline V gene (reference sequence). CDR3 size: 15 residues. CDR3 nucleotide sequence: TGTGCCAGCAGCTTAGCCAGGTTAATGTTGGAGACCCAGTACTTC. This translates into CASSLARLMLETQYF.

CDR3 bases: TGCAGCGTTGACGGGGAGGGGGCGAACCAAGAGACCCAGTACTTC. The encoded protein is CSVDGEGANQETQYF. V is TRBV29-1 and J is TRBJ2-5; D is perhaps TRBD1 or TRBD2 (7 bases each). Trimming removed 3 bases from V and 0 bases from J, with 14 bases in between. Germline assignment: CDR1 SQVTM and CDR2 ANQGSEA. This CDR3 has 15 amino acids.

This clonotype was seen a handful of times. The chain has TRBV15 and TRBJ2-7; a weak D match, TRBD1 (5 bases). Germline V CDR1 and CDR2: LNHNV, YYDKDF (reference sequence). The CDR3 totals 13 residues. The ends were cut back, 8 bases at V and 2 bases at J, with 13 bases in the middle. The CDR3 DNA follows: TGTGCCACCCGGCCAGGGTCGACCTACGAGCAGTACTTC. Protein: CATRPGSTYEQYF.

This clonotype was observed a handful of times. In DNA, the CDR3 is TGTGCCAGCACTCCGGCCCACACAGATACGCAGTATTTT. Translating gives CASTPAHTDTQYF. The chain joins TRBV6-6 to TRBJ2-3; D is unclear. V lost 7 bases and J lost 2, with 10 bases in between. The germline gives CDR1 MNHNY, CDR2 SVGAGI (reference sequence). The CDR3 has 13 amino acids.

This clonotype came up a few times. This sequence joins TRBV5-6 and TRBJ2-5; 9 bases line up with TRBD2. Germline values: CDR1 SGHDT, CDR2 YYEEEE. The CDR3 runs to 16 residues. V shed 4 bases and J 2 bases; nucleotides not matched to a gene: 9. This chain's CDR3 is CASSPRAGGTQETQYF. CDR3 nucleotide sequence: TGTGCCAGCAGCCCAAGAGCGGGGGGAACGCAAGAGACCCAGTACTTC.

This clonotype was seen a handful of times. This chain uses TRBV29-1 with TRBJ2-3; 7 nucleotides match TRBD1. Germline V gene sequence: CDR1 SQVTM, CDR2 ANQGSEA. Germline trimming cut 7 bases from V and 2 bases from J; bases unmatched to any gene: 9. The CDR3 length is 14 residues. CDR3 nucleotides: TGCAGCGCTGACCGGGACAGTCTCACAGATACGCAGTATTTT. It translates to CSADRDSLTDTQYF.

This clonotype was counted only a few times. The chain carries TRBV28 and TRBJ2-1, with 7 bases lining up with TRBD2. Trimming removed 8 bases from V and 0 bases from J; junction bases left unmatched: 7. Looked up from germline, CDR1 is MDHEN and CDR2 is SYDVKM. This CDR3 is built from 15 residues. The CDR3 spells CASVKAGSSYNEQFF. As DNA, the CDR3 is TGTGCCAGCGTCAAAGCGGGGAGCTCCTACAATGAGCAGTTCTTC.

This clonotype was recorded once. The chain is built from TRBV5-1 and TRBJ2-2; TRBD2 agrees at 7 bases. The CDR3 spans 15 residues. Per the germline V gene, CDR1 is SGHRS and CDR2 is YFSETQ. Trimming took 4 bases from V and 2 from J; bases not matched to a gene: 5. CDR3 protein: CASSLADTNTGELFF. Written as DNA, the CDR3 is TGCGCCAGCAGCCTAGCGGATACCAACACCGGGGAGCTGTTTTTT.

This clonotype turned up a few times. The rearrangement joins TRBV20-1 to TRBJ2-3; 8 bases fit TRBD2. Trimming removed 0 bases from V and 4 bases from J; junction bases left unmatched: 6. The germline CDR1 and CDR2 sequences are DFQATT and SNEGSKA (reference sequence). The CDR3 runs to 15 residues. The CDR3 nucleotides read TGCAGTGCTAGAGATCGCGGGGGGCGGGCAGATACGCAGTATTTT. Protein: CSARDRGGRADTQYF.

The CDR3 sequence: CASSEASEGADTQYF. DNA of the CDR3: TGTGCCAGCAGTGAAGCGTCCGAGGGGGCAGATACGCAGTATTTT. This sequence joins TRBV6-1 and TRBJ2-3, with D possibly being TRBD1 (6 bases). Per the germline V gene, CDR1 is MNHNS and CDR2 is SASEGT. This CDR3 spans 15 amino acids. The ends were cut back, 0 bases at V and 4 bases at J, with 11 bases in the middle.

Many counts were recorded for this clonotype. This chain uses TRBV29-1 with TRBJ2-3; 10 bases line up with TRBD1. The V segment lost 0 bases and the J segment 4 bases; nucleotides outside the gene matches: 7. Germline V gene data show CDR1 as SQVTM and CDR2 as ANQGSEA. CDR3 size: 16 residues. The CDR3 nucleotides read TGCAGCGTTGAAGATGGCTGGGGACAGGGGCCAGATACGCAGTATTTT. As protein: CSVEDGWGQGPDTQYF.

This chain links TRBV7-9 with TRBJ2-1; 9 bases agree with TRBD2. The trim removed 5 bases at V and 9 bases at J, leaving 14 bases unmatched. The CDR3 is 16 amino acids. From germline, CDR1 is SEHNR and CDR2 FQNEAQ (reference sequence). The CDR3: CASSRFGASGEGEQFF. CDR3 nucleotides: TGTGCCAGCAGCCGCTTCGGGGCTAGCGGGGAGGGTGAGCAGTTCTTC.